What follows are 26 T cell receptor beta chains derived from one specimen sequenced in a study of cytomegalovirus exposure and HLA in healthy donors. This PCR relied on a set of 60 Vbeta primers and 13 Jbeta primers. Assay: immunoSEQ multiplex PCR; the TCRdb copy retains only in-frame clones and omits some. This sample yields some 86,000 clones, of which 75% to 85% are seen a single time; roughly 15% belongs to the top ten. Sequencing was done on a sample of PBMCs. The receptors shown here come from a woman aged 40 to 50 in good health and CMV-seropositive.

This chain joins TRBV12-2 and TRBJ2-6; the D call TRBD2 from the table was never checked on the DNA. TRBV12-2 is tagged as a pseudogene. The CDR3 is 19 residues long. CDR3 sequence: CASRLVGWGEASGANVLTF. The CDR3 bases are TGTGCAAGTCGCTTAGTGGGGTGGGGGGAGGCCTCTGGGGCCAACGTCCTGACTTTC.

J is TRBJ1-1 and V is TRBV29-1, with D hard to call. The CDR3 is made up of 13 amino acids. Germline-derived CDR1 and CDR2 are SQVTM and ANQGSEA. Trimming took off 5 bases at V and 5 bases at J, with 15 bases between the two ends. The CDR3 loop is CSVCPSPGTEAFF. The CDR3, as DNA: TGCAGCGTTTGTCCCTCACCGGGGACTGAAGCTTTCTTT.

The J gene is TRBJ1-2, the V gene TRBV13; 7 nucleotides line up with TRBD1. With V trimmed by 5 bases and J by 3 bases, 3 bases remained unmatched. Germline CDR1 is PRHDT and CDR2 is FYEKMQ (reference sequence). The CDR3 sequence is 13 residues long. Here the CDR3 reads CASSKGTDYGYTF. CDR3 coding DNA: TGTGCCAGCAGCAAGGGGACAGACTATGGCTACACCTTC.

The chain employs TRBV14 and TRBJ2-5; D perhaps matches TRBD2 (5 bases). V lost 3 bases to trimming and J lost 9 bases, with 29 bases between them. The CDR3 is made up of 18 amino acids. Germline V gene lookup returns CDR1 SGHDN and CDR2 FVKESK. The CDR3 DNA is TGTGCCAGCAGCCATACCGGTGGGCTCGTGTGGGCCCGAGCGGCCCAGTACTTC. Protein product: CASSHTGGLVWARAAQYF.

V is TRBV6-5 and J is TRBJ2-1; D perhaps matches TRBD1 (5 bases). Trimming shortened V by 0 bases and J by 2 bases, and 11 bases separated the two germline ends. The germline V gene has CDR1 MNHEY and CDR2 SVGAGI. This CDR3 is built from 16 residues. The CDR3 DNA reads TGTGCCAGCAGTTACTCAGGACAAGTGGCCTACAATGAGCAGTTCTTC. Translation: CASSYSGQVAYNEQFF.

By its share, this clone is medium-sized (0.01 to 0.1%). This chain joins TRBV28 and TRBJ2-7, with TRBD1 identical over 7 bases. Trimming at V came to 8 bases and at J to 2 bases, leaving 3 bases not matched to a gene. The CDR3 has 12 amino acids. The V gene's germline CDR1 is MDHEN and CDR2 SYDVKM. CDR3 sequence: CASGGQTYEQYF. The CDR3 DNA follows: TGTGCCAGCGGGGGACAGACCTACGAGCAGTACTTC. The variable domain in full, with the rest retrieved from reference TRBV28 and TRBJ2-7, is DVKVTQSSRYLVKRTGEKVFLECVQDMDHENMFWYRQDPGLGLRLIYFSYDVKMKEKGDIPEGYSVSREKKERFSLILESASTNQTSMYLCASGGQTYEQYFGPGTRLTVT.

This clone occurred once. J is TRBJ2-5 and V is TRBV18; a weak D match, TRBD1 (6 bases). From germline, CDR1 is KGHSH and CDR2 LQKENI. This CDR3 spans 16 amino acids. V lost 4 bases and J lost 0, with 15 bases in between. CDR3 region: CASSRGQILYQETQYF. The CDR3 coding sequence is TGTGCCAGCTCACGAGGACAGATCCTGTACCAAGAGACCCAGTACTTC. The whole variable domain, remainder taken from reference TRBV18 and TRBJ2-5, is NAGVMQNPRHLVRRRGQEARLRCSPMKGHSHVYWYRQLPEEGLKFMVYLQKENIIDESGMPKERFSAEFPKEGPSILRIQQVVRGDSAAYFCASSRGQILYQETQYFGPGTRLLVL.

The gene calls are TRBV5-4 and TRBJ2-5, with 7 bases matching TRBD1. CDR1 is SGHNT, CDR2 YYREEE, per germline (reference sequence). J gave up 5 bases and V 2 bases, and 3 bases lay outside the gene matches. The length of the CDR3 is 13 residues. CDR3 protein: CASSLQGTETQYF. DNA for the CDR3: TGTGCCAGCAGCTTACAGGGGACGGAGACCCAGTACTTC.

The V call is TRBV27, the J call TRBJ1-5; D perhaps matches TRBD1 (5 bases). Germline-derived CDR1 and CDR2 are MNHEY and SMNVEV (reference sequence). V shed 3 bases and J shed 7 bases, with 13 bases lying between them. This CDR3 comprises 14 residues. This CDR3 reads CASSFVGQGQPQHF. The CDR3 DNA reads TGTGCCAGCAGTTTTGTGGGGCAGGGACAGCCCCAGCATTTT.

The V call is TRBV6-5, the J call TRBJ2-5; 11 nucleotides match TRBD2. The germline gives CDR1 MNHEY, CDR2 SVGAGI. The junction had 5 bases not matched to a gene; V was cut back by 7 bases and J by 1 base. The CDR3 sequence is 15 residues long. The CDR3, as DNA: TGTGCCAGCAAAGGACTAGCGGGTTCCCAAGAGACCCAGTACTTC. Translated, it gives CASKGLAGSQETQYF.

The chain has TRBV14 and TRBJ2-1; D unresolved. The CDR3 extends over 15 amino acids. Per germline, CDR1 SGHDN and CDR2 FVKESK. Trimming took off 3 bases at V and 8 bases at J, with 17 bases between the two ends. The DNA for the CDR3 is TGTGCCAGCAGCCAGTCAACTGAGTATCGCGATGAGCAGTTCTTC. This codes for CASSQSTEYRDEQFF.

This clone was seen only a few times. The chain employs TRBV4-2 and TRBJ2-3, with 12 bases aligning to TRBD2. The CDR3 consists of 16 residues. The germline V gene encodes CDR1 LGHNA and CDR2 YNFKEQ. Trimming at V came to 0 bases and at J to 6 bases, leaving 4 bases not matched to a gene. The DNA for the CDR3 is TGTGCCAGCAGCCAAGAAGCTAGCGGGGGGGCGGATACGCAGTATTTT. It encodes CASSQEASGGADTQYF.

The chain has TRBV4-3 and TRBJ1-2, with D uncertain. This CDR3 is built from 15 residues. V gave up 4 bases and J gave up 5 bases, with 17 bases separating them. Germline assignment: CDR1 LGHNA and CDR2 YSLEER. The CDR3 loop reads CASSPREDSIYGYTF. CDR3 DNA sequence: TGCGCCAGCAGCCCCCGGGAGGATTCCATATATGGCTACACCTTC.

With respect to this clone: The sample carries other DNA sequences with the same CDR3. V and J are TRBV25-1 and TRBJ1-3, with D possibly TRBD1 on 6 matching bases. The germline gives CDR1 MGHDK, CDR2 SYGVNS. V was pared by 6 bases and J by 5 bases, with 11 bases between. The CDR3 runs to 13 residues. CDR3 amino acids: CASRGTGRNTIYF. In nucleotides, the CDR3 is TGTGCCAGCAGGGGCACAGGGAGAAACACCATATATTTT.

This sequence joins TRBV27 and TRBJ1-2; D is possibly TRBD1 (6 bases). The CDR3 is made up of 14 amino acids. V was cut by 5 bases and J by 2 bases, with 12 bases left in between. Per the germline V gene, CDR1 is MNHEY and CDR2 is SMNVEV (reference sequence). The CDR3, as DNA: TGTGCCAGCAGTCCAGGGGAGGGAAACTATGGCTACACCTTC. Encoded protein: CASSPGEGNYGYTF.

This chain joins TRBV18 and TRBJ1-3; D is unresolved. The CDR3 is made up of 16 amino acids. Germline values: CDR1 KGHSH, CDR2 LQKENI. V lost 3 bases, J lost 0 bases, and 12 bases lay in between. The CDR3 DNA reads as TGTGCCAGCTCACCTTCCGCAGGTGGCTCTGGAAACACCATATATTTT. This sequence encodes CASSPSAGGSGNTIYF.

V usage is TRBV7-2 and J usage is TRBJ1-1; the match to TRBD1 covers 8 bases. This CDR3 region has 16 residues. CDR1 and CDR2 from the germline V gene are SGHTA and FQGNSA. Unmatched junction bases numbered 13, after V lost 5 bases and J lost 5 bases. The CDR3 nucleotides read TGTGCCAGCAGCCAGACCGTTCGGACAGGGAATACTGAAGCTTTCTTT. Protein sequence: CASSQTVRTGNTEAFF.

This chain uses TRBV7-6 with TRBJ2-3, with D possibly matching TRBD2 (5 bases). CDR1 is SGHVS, CDR2 FNYEAQ, per germline. V gave up 1 base and J gave up 8 bases, with 13 bases separating them. CDR3 size: 14 residues. As DNA, the CDR3 is TGTGCCAGCAGCTTAGGGGGAGAGGGCGGTACGCAGTATTTT. Translated: CASSLGGEGGTQYF. Complete variable domain (other parts from reference TRBV7-6 and TRBJ2-3): GAGVSQSPRYKVTKRGQDVALRCDPISGHVSLYWYRQALGQGPEFLTYFNYEAQQDKSGLPNDRFSAERPEGSISTLTIQRTEQRDSAMYRCASSLGGEGGTQYFGPGTRLTVL.

This clone has just a few counts. The rearrangement links TRBV7-9 to TRBJ1-4; D remains ambiguous. The CDR3 totals 13 residues. From germline, CDR1 is SEHNR and CDR2 FQNEAQ (reference sequence). Trimming left V 3 bases short and J 5 bases short, with 7 bases between. CDR3 in DNA: TGTGCCAGCAGCTTTCCCAGAAATGAAAAACTGTTTTTT. Translation gives CASSFPRNEKLFF.

This clone appeared once. The rearrangement joins TRBV18 to TRBJ1-1; the D is unclear. CDR3 length equals 14 residues. V was trimmed by 4 bases and J by 3 bases, leaving 12 bases between them. Germline CDR1 is KGHSH and CDR2 is LQKENI. The CDR3 spells CASSLRGEDTEAFF. CDR3 nucleotide sequence: TGTGCCAGCTCACTTCGGGGAGAGGACACTGAAGCTTTCTTT.

This sequence joins TRBV5-1 and TRBJ1-2; TRBD1 aligns across 7 bases. Per germline, CDR1 SGHRS and CDR2 YFSETQ. The CDR3 contains 14 residues. V was pared by 1 base and J by 12 bases, with 12 bases of the junction left unmatched. CDR3 nucleotide sequence: TGCGCCAGCAGCTTGAATCCGGGACAGCGGGGGGACACCTTC. Its translation: CASSLNPGQRGDTF.

Regarding this clone: The same CDR3 arises from other DNA sequences in this sample as well. The V gene is TRBV19, the J gene TRBJ2-2; the match to TRBD1 covers 10 bases. The germline gives CDR1 LNHDA, CDR2 SQIVND (reference sequence). The trim removed 7 bases at V and 6 bases at J, leaving 8 bases unmatched. The CDR3 loop spans 15 amino acids. CDR3 coding DNA: TGTGCCAGTACCGAGACAGGGGGCAGGGCCGGGGAGCTGTTTTTT. This codes for CASTETGGRAGELFF. Filled out from reference TRBV19 and TRBJ2-2, the complete variable domain reads DGGITQSPKYLFRKEGQNVTLSCEQNLNHDAMYWYRQDPGQGLRLIYYSQIVNDFQKGDIAEGYSVSREKKESFPLTVTSAQKNPTAFYLCASTETGGRAGELFFGEGSRLTVL.

The chain recombines TRBV28 with TRBJ2-5; TRBD2 matches at 7 bases. Trimming took 2 bases from V and 4 from J; bases not matched to a gene: 7. CDR1 is MDHEN and CDR2 is SYDVKM in the germline V gene. The CDR3 extends over 15 amino acids. CDR3 sequence reads: CASSLREGQVETQYF. The CDR3 DNA follows: TGTGCCAGCAGTTTAAGGGAGGGGCAGGTAGAGACCCAGTACTTC.

Only a few counts were recorded for this clone. The chain employs TRBV18 and TRBJ2-5, with D maybe TRBD2 (5 bases). The CDR3 consists of 15 residues. In germline, CDR1 is KGHSH, CDR2 LQKENI. V lost 3 bases, J lost 2 bases, and 13 bases lay in between. The chain's CDR3 is CASSPSRGPQETQYF. In DNA, the CDR3 is TGTGCCAGCTCACCCTCGCGCGGGCCTCAAGAGACCCAGTACTTC.

The V gene is TRBV7-3, the J gene TRBJ2-1, with 7 bases fitting TRBD2. The germline V gene encodes CDR1 SGHTA and CDR2 FQGTGA. CDR3 length: 14 amino acids. J was trimmed by 15 bases and V by 5 bases; bases with no gene match: 16. CDR3 DNA sequence: TGTGCCAGCAGCATCTCAGAGCGGGAACCCCCCCCGTTCTTC. Translated: CASSISEREPPPFF.

The V gene is TRBV19, the J gene TRBJ2-1; TRBD2 matches 13 bases. V dropped 5 bases and J dropped 6; count of bases not matched to a gene: 4. Per the germline V gene, CDR1 is LNHDA and CDR2 is SQIVND (reference sequence). The CDR3 has 15 amino acids. The CDR3 protein is CASSRGTSGINEQFF. For the CDR3, the DNA is TGTGCCAGTAGTCGAGGGACTAGCGGGATCAATGAGCAGTTCTTC. Full variable domain (missing parts from reference TRBV19 and TRBJ2-1): DGGITQSPKYLFRKEGQNVTLSCEQNLNHDAMYWYRQDPGQGLRLIYYSQIVNDFQKGDIAEGYSVSREKKESFPLTVTSAQKNPTAFYLCASSRGTSGINEQFFGPGTRLTVL.